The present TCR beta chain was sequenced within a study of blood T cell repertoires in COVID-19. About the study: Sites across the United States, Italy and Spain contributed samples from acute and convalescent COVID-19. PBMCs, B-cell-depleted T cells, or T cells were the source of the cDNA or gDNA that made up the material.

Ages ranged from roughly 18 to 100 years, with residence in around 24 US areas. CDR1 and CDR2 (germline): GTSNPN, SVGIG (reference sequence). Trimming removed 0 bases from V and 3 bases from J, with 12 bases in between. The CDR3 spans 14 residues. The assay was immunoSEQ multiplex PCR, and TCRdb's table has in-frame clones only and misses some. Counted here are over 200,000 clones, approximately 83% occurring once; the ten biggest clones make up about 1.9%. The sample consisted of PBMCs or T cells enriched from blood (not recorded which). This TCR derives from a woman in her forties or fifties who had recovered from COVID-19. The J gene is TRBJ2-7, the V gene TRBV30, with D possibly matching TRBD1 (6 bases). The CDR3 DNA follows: TGTGCCTGGAGTGTGTGGCAGGGGAGCTACGAGCAGTACTTC. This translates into CAWSVWQGSYEQYF.